This T cell receptor beta chain came from a study of blood T cell repertoires in COVID-19. As for the study in general: Specimens from acute and convalescent COVID-19 originated in the United States, Italy and Spain.

As originally analysed: Reference gene primer amplification in the assay estimated nucleated cell counts. Libraries were prepared by immunoSEQ multiplex PCR; TCRdb keeps only in-frame clonotypes and omits some of them. V and J calls and clone size are as listed in that table; D and trimming were resolved from the DNA. The sample records 410,000 or so clones, approximately 90% being singletons. The CDR3 length is 15 residues. V was clipped by 0 bases and J by 5 bases; unmatched bases: 3. Germline CDR1 KGHSH, CDR2 LQKENI. The receptor's source is a middle-aged woman with COVID-19, enrolled during active disease. The specimen was peripheral blood. The J gene is TRBJ1-4, the V gene TRBV18, with 7 bases aligning to TRBD1. The CDR3 protein is CASSPPQGENEKLFF. The CDR3 nucleotides read TGTGCCAGCTCACCACCCCAGGGGGAGAATGAAAAACTGTTTTTT.